This paragraph covers one T cell receptor (beta chain) sequence. Its antigen specificity is not known. Base qualities are not recorded, but no much larger clone differs from it by a single base. This entry belongs to a study of blood T cell repertoires in COVID-19 (TCRdb year 2020). About the full investigation: Samples covering the acute and convalescent phases of COVID-19 were provided by collaborators in the United States, Italy and Spain. Where HLA class I and class II types were available, the types were taken from metadata supplied by the sample provider, not from assay-based typing. Samples came from the ongoing ImmuneRACE study (first 160 participants) plus 1,254 subjects from 6 global collaborators. A freely available public database, intended as a resource for researchers studying the immune response to SARS-CoV-2, is where the repertoires were released. The sample metadata nearly always contained a de-identified subject ID, COVID-19 status, age in years and sex. Deeply sampled blood TCRbeta repertoires from subjects exposed to, actively infected with, or recovered from COVID-19 were included in the dataset. The material from the prospective study consisted of cDNA or gDNA derived from T cells, B-cell-depleted T cells, or PBMCs. General findings and caveats noted by the study authors: How much clinical and demographic metadata was included differed by source and by participant, and the metadata was provided uncurated.

Enrolling through a virtual design, the prospective study's participants ranged in age from roughly 18 to 95 years and lived across 20 to 25 United States geographic areas. To assign participants to cohorts, the prospective study relied on clinical history that participants themselves reported in a screening survey and a study questionnaire. ImmuneRACE Cohort 3 recovered participants were defined by two consecutive negative NP/OP PCR tests, healthcare professional clearance, or symptom resolution. In the prospective study, whole blood, serum and a nasopharyngeal or oropharyngeal swab were collected from each participant by mobile phlebotomists. Over a roughly 2-month period, participants in the prospective study had the option of providing additional blood draws and questionnaires. Prospective study blood samples were shipped either frozen or at room temperature before DNA extraction. The immunoSEQ Assay, a bias-controlled multiplex PCR, was used to amplify TCRbeta CDR3 regions from genomic DNA. Turning to the authors' computational methods: The number of nucleated cells in each sample was estimated by amplification of reference gene primers within the assay. To quantify the absolute abundance of each unique TCRbeta CDR3 rearrangement, sequence reads were collapsed and filtered. For each sample, productive Simpson clonality was calculated as the square root of Simpson's diversity index across productive rearrangements. This immuneACCESS table, as held by TCRdb, lists in-frame sequences with V and J called but not all clones. Of the missing ones, under half trace to an unresolved V gene in checked studies; the others have no known cause. From that table come the V and J calls and clone size; the DNA was used to work out D and trimming. This sample has approximately 300,000 clones in its table, and 92% of those were observed once. Approximately 17% of the sample is in the top ten clones.

Taken from cysteine to phenylalanine, the CDR3 has 15 residues. Just the 45-base CDR3 DNA is kept, in frame starting at base 1. Trimming takes 5 bases off V and 8 bases off J; junction bases not matched to a gene: 6. According to the germline V gene, CDR1 reads MDHEN and CDR2 reads SYDVKM. Sequenced input: PBMCs or T cells enriched from blood (not recorded which). The rearranged chain carries TRBV28 and TRBJ1-4; 12 junctional bases match TRBD1. The TCR was taken from a woman aged 30 to 39 who had recovered from COVID-19. The DNA reads as follows: TGTGCCAGCAGTGCCGGGACAGGGGGCATGGAAAAACTGTTTTTT. Protein translation: CASSAGTGGMEKLFF.